The 31 T cell receptor beta chains below come from one sample, sequenced in a study of T cells after somatic rescue of genetic block. TCRdb's copy holds only in-frame clones and misses some; the assay was immunoSEQ multiplex PCR. The sample lists approximately 14,000 clones; 65% to 75% were seen once. Sequences were obtained from peripheral blood mononuclear cells (PBMCs). The source of these receptors is a man aged 18 to 29.

This clone has just one count. CDR3 sequence: CASSIIGRSNTGELFF. As DNA, the CDR3 is TGTGCCAGCAGCATAATCGGGAGGTCGAACACCGGGGAGCTGTTTTTT. The chain employs TRBV7-3 and TRBJ2-2; 7 bases align to TRBD2. The CDR3 covers 16 residues. The V and J ends lost 5 bases and 0 bases, in that order; junction bases with no gene match: 6. CDR1 and CDR2 from the germline V gene are SGHTA and FQGTGA.

This clone has only a few counts. CDR3 bases: TGTGCCAGTAACCGAGGGACTAGCTCCACCGGGGAGCTGTTTTTT. Translating gives CASNRGTSSTGELFF. The J gene is TRBJ2-2, the V gene TRBV19, with TRBD2 matching over 9 bases. Trimming at V came to 7 bases and at J to 4 bases, leaving 7 bases not matched to a gene. CDR1 is LNHDA and CDR2 is SQIVND in the germline V gene (reference sequence). The CDR3 length is 15 residues.

The chain links TRBV5-5 to TRBJ1-2, with 9 bases lining up with TRBD1. This CDR3 region has 16 residues. J lost 3 bases, V lost 0 bases, and 6 bases had no gene match. Germline CDR1 SGHKS, CDR2 YYEKEE (reference sequence). CDR3 sequence reads: CASSLGRDRVYYGYTF. The CDR3 DNA sequence: TGTGCCAGCAGCTTGGGGAGGGACAGGGTATACTATGGCTACACCTTC.

This clone appeared a single time. CDR3 sequence reads: CASSRVREGETQYF. In nucleotides, the CDR3 is TGTGCCAGCAGCCGTGTGCGGGAGGGGGAGACCCAGTACTTC. The chain is built from TRBV14 and TRBJ2-5; 9 bases align to TRBD2. Germline V gene lookup returns CDR1 SGHDN and CDR2 FVKESK. V shed 4 bases and J 5 bases; nucleotides not matched to a gene: 5. The CDR3 sequence is 14 residues long.

The chain links TRBV27 to TRBJ1-5; 10 nucleotides line up with TRBD1. This CDR3 contains 17 residues. The ends lost 0 bases at V and 4 bases at J; junction bases unmatched: 6. Germline V lookup: CDR1 MNHEY, CDR2 SMNVEV (reference sequence). The DNA for the CDR3 is TGTGCCAGCAGTTTATCCTCGGACAGGGGGAGGAATCAGCCCCAGCATTTT. Protein: CASSLSSDRGRNQPQHF.

The J gene is TRBJ2-6, the V gene TRBV4-1; D gene uncertain. Trimming left V 3 bases short and J 0 bases short, with 9 bases between. The CDR3 loop spans 16 amino acids. Germline V gene lookup returns CDR1 MGHRA and CDR2 YSYEKL. The CDR3 reads CASSQRTFSGANVLTF. CDR3 DNA: TGCGCCAGCAGCCAGAGGACCTTCTCTGGGGCCAACGTCCTGACTTTC.

V is TRBV2 and J is TRBJ1-2, with 9 bases that match TRBD1. Trimming removed 5 bases from V and 4 bases from J; junction bases left unmatched: 8. CDR3 size: 15 residues. Germline CDR1 reads SNHLY; CDR2 reads FYNNEI. DNA for the CDR3: TGTGCCAGCAGTCTGGGGACAGGGAGAGGCTATGGCTACACCTTC. Translated, it gives CASSLGTGRGYGYTF. Filled out from reference TRBV2 and TRBJ1-2, the complete variable domain reads EPEVTQTPSHQVTQMGQEVILRCVPISNHLYFYWYRQILGQKVEFLVSFYNNEISEKSEIFDDQFSVERPDGSNFTLKIRSTKLEDSAMYFCASSLGTGRGYGYTFGSGTRLTVV.

This rearrangement joins TRBV5-1 to TRBJ2-7; D is possibly TRBD1 (5 bases). The V end lost 0 bases, the J end lost 2 bases, and 9 bases lay between the germline ends. There are 14 residues in the CDR3. In germline, CDR1 is SGHRS, CDR2 YFSETQ. The CDR3 loop is CASSLGTSTYEQYF. The CDR3 DNA is TGCGCCAGCAGCTTGGGGACATCGACCTACGAGCAGTACTTC.

The chain is built from TRBV5-1 and TRBJ1-1; 7 nucleotides agree with TRBD1. The CDR3 is 15 amino acids. Germline assignment: CDR1 SGHRS and CDR2 YFSETQ. V was pared by 0 bases and J by 7 bases, with 9 bases of the junction left unmatched. The CDR3 DNA follows: TGCGCCAGCAGCTTGGCCGAAGGGGGCGAGGTTGAAGCTTTCTTT. It codes for CASSLAEGGEVEAFF. Complete variable domain (other parts from reference TRBV5-1 and TRBJ1-1): KAGVTQTPRYLIKTRGQQVTLSCSPISGHRSVSWYQQTPGQGLQFLFEYFSETQRNKGNFPGRFSGRQFSNSRSEMNVSTLELGDSALYLCASSLAEGGEVEAFFGQGTRLTVV.

The chain is built from TRBV19 and TRBJ1-2, with 7 bases identical to TRBD1. V shed 4 bases, J shed 2 bases, and the junction held 13 bases outside the gene matches. The CDR3 has 17 amino acids. The V gene's germline CDR1 is LNHDA and CDR2 SQIVND (reference sequence). The CDR3, as DNA: TGTGCCAGTAGTACCCAGGGACGAGGGGGCCCAAACTATGGCTACACCTTC. Translation: CASSTQGRGGPNYGYTF. The full variable domain, with the rest looked up from reference TRBV19 and TRBJ1-2, is DGGITQSPKYLFRKEGQNVTLSCEQNLNHDAMYWYRQDPGQGLRLIYYSQIVNDFQKGDIAEGYSVSREKKESFPLTVTSAQKNPTAFYLCASSTQGRGGPNYGYTFGSGTRLTVV.

This chain uses TRBV10-3 with TRBJ2-2; 8 positions agree with TRBD2. Germline V gives CDR1 ENHRY, CDR2 SYGVKD. The V gene end was trimmed by 3 bases and the J gene end by 7 bases; junction bases not matched to a gene: 7. The CDR3 spans 15 residues. The CDR3 nucleotides read TGTGCCATCAGTGAAGGGGCGGGAGGAGTCGGGGAGCTGTTTTTT. This codes for CAISEGAGGVGELFF.

This clone was picked up one time. The CDR3 loop is CASSLLEWAGELFF. CDR3 DNA sequence: TGTGCCAGCAGCTTATTAGAGTGGGCCGGGGAGCTGTTTTTT. V is TRBV7-2 and J is TRBJ2-2; no reliable D call. This CDR3 has 14 residues. Trimming removed 2 bases from V and 6 bases from J, with 10 bases in between. Germline CDR1 reads SGHTA; CDR2 reads FQGNSA.

This chain joins TRBV7-8 and TRBJ1-5, with D perhaps TRBD1 (5 bases). Germline-derived CDR1 and CDR2 are SGHVS and FQNEAQ. Trimming shortened V by 1 base and J by 2 bases, and 9 bases separated the two germline ends. This CDR3 is 15 amino acids long. The CDR3 sequence: CASSLGGTGNQPQHF. CDR3 DNA sequence: TGTGCCAGCAGCTTAGGGGGGACGGGCAATCAGCCCCAGCATTTT.

This sequence joins TRBV19 and TRBJ2-7; TRBD1 or TRBD2 may be the D gene (5 bases each). Germline V gene lookup returns CDR1 LNHDA and CDR2 SQIVND (reference sequence). V was clipped by 7 bases and J by 6 bases, with 19 bases between them. CDR3 length: 14 residues. The CDR3 nucleotides are TGTGCCAGTAAGAGGGGAGTTACGGTAAGCGAGCAGTACTTC. Translating gives CASKRGVTVSEQYF.

The chain carries TRBV23-1 and TRBJ2-1; tentative D call: TRBD1 (6 bases). TRBV23-1 is classed as an ORF, of uncertain function. The V gene lost 3 bases and the J gene lost 0 bases, with 12 bases spanning the gap. The CDR3 spans 16 residues. The CDR3 loop is CASSHPDSLSYNEQFF. CDR3 sequence (DNA): TGCGCCAGCAGTCACCCGGACAGCCTCTCCTACAATGAGCAGTTCTTC.

CDR3 bases: TGTGCCAGCAGTTGGGTACAGCTCTCTGGAAACACCATATATTTT. Its translation: CASSWVQLSGNTIYF. V gene TRBV28 combines with J gene TRBJ1-3, with D hard to call. Germline lookup yields CDR1 MDHEN and CDR2 SYDVKM. This CDR3 region has 15 residues. Trimming left V 4 bases short and J 0 bases short, with 10 bases between.

J is TRBJ2-6 and V is TRBV28, with D unresolved. The CDR3 runs 15 residues. V lost 2 bases to trimming and J lost 2 bases, with 7 bases between them. CDR1 and CDR2 (germline): MDHEN, SYDVKM. The CDR3 nucleotides read TGTGCCAGCAGTTTACTGAGAACTGGGGCCAACGTCCTGACTTTC. This translates into CASSLLRTGANVLTF.

V is TRBV10-3 and J is TRBJ2-7; weak D call: TRBD1 (6 bases). CDR1 is ENHRY, CDR2 SYGVKD, per germline. The ends were cut back, 6 bases at V and 3 bases at J, with 18 bases in the middle. This CDR3 has 15 residues. The CDR3 DNA is TGTGCCATCAGCAACCGGGACACCCTCCACTACGAGCAGTACTTC. It translates to CAISNRDTLHYEQYF.

In its sample, this clone is medium-sized. This chain links TRBV10-3 with TRBJ1-2; 8 positions match TRBD1. Trimming removed 4 bases from V and 4 bases from J; junction bases left unmatched: 8. CDR1 and CDR2 (germline): ENHRY, SYGVKD. This CDR3 has 15 residues. In nucleotides, the CDR3 is TGTGCCATCAGTGTGAACGGACAGGGCGGCTATGGCTACACCTTC. It is translated as CAISVNGQGGYGYTF.

Concerning this clone: This may be a read error, as it is one base from a much larger clone. The rearrangement links TRBV12-5 to TRBJ2-1; D unresolved. In germline, CDR1 is LGHNT, CDR2 FRNRAP. The V end lost 4 bases, the J end lost 4 bases, and 11 bases lay between the germline ends. This CDR3 region has 14 residues. CDR3 in amino acids: CASGSTDPYNEQFF. CDR3 DNA: TGTGCTAGTGGTTCAACGGATCCGTACAATGAGCAGTTCTTC.

J is TRBJ2-5 and V is TRBV29-1; D might be TRBD1 (6 bases). Gene TRBJ2-7 matches the end of the DNA better, so the J call may be wrong. From germline, CDR1 is SQVTM and CDR2 ANQGSEA. The CDR3 totals 14 residues. In DNA form, the CDR3 reads TGCAGCGTTGGGGGTGGGGGACAATCCTACGAGCAGTACTTC. This sequence encodes CSVGGGGQSYEQYF.

The rearrangement uses TRBV19 and TRBJ2-3; TRBD1 is a possible D gene (5 bases). The V end lost 3 bases, the J end lost 2 bases, and 9 bases lay between the germline ends. Per germline, CDR1 LNHDA and CDR2 SQIVND (reference sequence). The CDR3 runs 14 residues. In DNA form, the CDR3 reads TGTGCCAGTAGTATCCCGACAGTCACAGATACGCAGTATTTT. As protein: CASSIPTVTDTQYF.

The rearrangement links TRBV5-1 to TRBJ2-3, with a possible D match to TRBD2 (6 bases). Germline values: CDR1 SGHRS, CDR2 YFSETQ. CDR3 length equals 18 residues. V was cut by 2 bases and J by 0 bases, with 19 bases left in between. In DNA, the CDR3 is TGCGCCAGCAGCTTTACTAATCTAGCGTCATATAGCACAGATACGCAGTATTTT. Residues: CASSFTNLASYSTDTQYF.

This chain joins TRBV6-5 and TRBJ1-1; D ambiguous. Trimming took off 0 bases at V and 2 bases at J, with 13 bases between the two ends. The CDR3 contains 16 residues. Germline CDR1 reads MNHEY; CDR2 reads SVGAGI. CDR3 sequence reads: CASSYSSAGQNTEAFF. The CDR3 DNA reads as TGTGCCAGCAGTTACTCGAGCGCCGGCCAAAACACTGAAGCTTTCTTT.

The gene calls are TRBV5-1 and TRBJ1-1; D gene uncertain. The CDR3 extends over 13 amino acids. CDR1 and CDR2 (germline): SGHRS, YFSETQ. Trimming stripped 0 bases from V and 1 base from J, with 4 bases between. CDR3 nucleotides: TGCGCCAGCAGCTTGGAGTCGAACACTGAAGCTTTCTTT. This codes for CASSLESNTEAFF.

The sample holds a few counts of this clone. The CDR3 loop is CASSSVSGSTDTQYF. The CDR3 DNA reads TGTGCCAGCAGCTCCGTTAGCGGTAGCACAGATACGCAGTATTTT. The V and J genes are TRBV7-6 and TRBJ2-3; D perhaps matches TRBD2 (6 bases). Per the germline V gene, CDR1 is SGHVS and CDR2 is FNYEAQ. The ends were cut back, 4 bases at V and 0 bases at J, with 11 bases in the middle. The CDR3 extends over 15 amino acids.

This chain joins TRBV6-1 and TRBJ2-3, with TRBD1 matching 12 bases. Germline CDR1 MNHNS, CDR2 SASEGT. This CDR3 contains 15 residues. V lost 1 base and J lost 14; bases outside the gene matches: 10. CDR3 region: CASSEGGTGGRQGYF. The DNA for the CDR3 is TGTGCCAGCAGTGAAGGTGGGACAGGGGGCAGGCAAGGGTATTTT.

CDR3 DNA sequence: TGTGCCAGCGCAGGTGGCGGCCCCTCCTACGAGCAGTACTTC. Translated: CASAGGGPSYEQYF. The rearrangement links TRBV6-6 to TRBJ2-7; no firm D call. The CDR3 loop spans 14 amino acids. Trimming took 8 bases from V and 0 from J, leaving 14 bases between them. CDR1 and CDR2 from the germline V gene are MNHNY and SVGAGI (reference sequence).

This chain uses TRBV7-9 with TRBJ2-7; the D gene is possibly TRBD1 (5 bases). Germline lookup yields CDR1 SEHNR and CDR2 FQNEAQ (reference sequence). The V gene lost 8 bases and the J gene lost 2 bases, with 13 bases spanning the gap. The CDR3 is 13 residues long. CDR3 loop: CASGARRTYEQYF. For the CDR3, the DNA is TGTGCCAGCGGGGCCCGAAGGACCTACGAGCAGTACTTC.

The rearrangement joins TRBV19 to TRBJ1-6, with TRBD1 matching over 7 bases. Germline CDR1 is LNHDA and CDR2 is SQIVND (reference sequence). V gave up 7 bases and J gave up 7 bases; unmatched junction bases: 16. This CDR3 has 17 amino acids. The CDR3 DNA is TGTGCCAGTAATTTATTGGACTCCAGGGGGTGGAATTCACCCCTCCACTTT. Residues: CASNLLDSRGWNSPLHF.

This clone is medium-sized (0.01 to 0.1%). The rearrangement uses TRBV5-1 and TRBJ1-3; D is unresolved. There are 16 residues in the CDR3. Germline values: CDR1 SGHRS, CDR2 YFSETQ. V was trimmed by 0 bases and J by 4 bases, leaving 14 bases between them. CDR3 in DNA: TGCGCCAGCAGCTTGGAACCTACAACAAGGGGAAACACCATATATTTT. Residues: CASSLEPTTRGNTIYF.